The rows below give T cell receptor beta chains drawn from one sample of a study of control samples from healthy donors and cancer patients. Profiling relied on immunoSEQ multiplex PCR, and the TCRdb table lists in-frame clones only, not all of them. The sample shows about 120,000 clones, roughly 89% of them seen only once. The sample was blood. These receptors originate from a young man in good health. Each CDR3 is given with its conserved first and last residue. D genes are given only for firm matches. Not every row has a clone size; where given, it reads once, few, many or a size class.

j_gene: TRBJ1-2
abundance: -
v_gene: TRBV19
d_gene: TRBD1
CDR3aa: CATLPGQTSFYGYTF
CDR3nt: TGTGCCACCTTACCGGGACAGACGTCATTTTATGGCTACACCTTC

j_gene: TRBJ1-4
abundance: -
v_gene: TRBV3-1/TRBV3-2
d_gene: TRBD1
CDR3aa: CASSLQGAWEKLFF
CDR3nt: TGTGCCAGCAGCCTACAGGGGGCCTGGGAAAAACTGTTTTTT

j_gene: TRBJ1-5
abundance: -
v_gene: TRBV19
d_gene: -
CDR3aa: CASSIVAQVYQPQHF
CDR3nt: TGTGCCAGTAGTATAGTCGCGCAGGTATATCAGCCCCAGCATTTT

j_gene: TRBJ2-1
abundance: -
v_gene: TRBV6-5
d_gene: -
CDR3aa: CASSPLGGFNEQFF
CDR3nt: TGTGCCAGCAGCCCACTAGGCGGGTTCAATGAGCAGTTCTTC

j_gene: TRBJ1-1
abundance: -
v_gene: TRBV2
d_gene: -
CDR3aa: CASRAQQFNTEAFF
CDR3nt: TGTGCCAGCCGGGCTCAACAGTTTAACACTGAAGCTTTCTTT

j_gene: TRBJ2-7
abundance: -
v_gene: TRBV4-1
d_gene: TRBD2
CDR3aa: CASSQDRGGSYEQYF
CDR3nt: TGCGCCAGCAGCCAAGACCGGGGGGGCTCCTACGAGCAGTACTTC

j_gene: TRBJ2-7
abundance: -
v_gene: TRBV7-9
d_gene: -
CDR3aa: CASSADSSYEQYF
CDR3nt: TGTGCCAGCAGCGCGGACAGTTCCTACGAGCAGTACTTC

j_gene: TRBJ1-2
abundance: once
v_gene: TRBV9
d_gene: TRBD1
CDR3aa: CASSSGGVSDGYTF
CDR3nt: TGTGCCAGCAGCTCAGGGGGGGTGTCGGATGGCTACACCTTC

j_gene: TRBJ1-1
abundance: -
v_gene: TRBV5-5
d_gene: -
CDR3aa: CASSGQNTEAFF
CDR3nt: TGTGCCAGCAGCGGCCAGAACACTGAAGCTTTCTTT

j_gene: TRBJ2-3
abundance: few
v_gene: TRBV15
d_gene: TRBD2
CDR3aa: CATSTRTSEGADTQYF
CDR3nt: TGTGCCACCAGCACCCGGACTAGCGAAGGCGCAGATACGCAGTATTTT

j_gene: TRBJ1-1
abundance: -
v_gene: TRBV4-1
d_gene: -
CDR3aa: CASSQGTNTEAFF
CDR3nt: TGCGCCAGCAGCCAGGGGACGAACACTGAAGCTTTCTTT

j_gene: TRBJ1-6
abundance: -
v_gene: TRBV14
d_gene: -
CDR3aa: CASSPVAGSPLHF
CDR3nt: TGTGCCAGCAGCCCCGTTGCGGGGTCACCCCTCCACTTT

j_gene: TRBJ1-2
abundance: -
v_gene: TRBV20-1
d_gene: -
CDR3aa: CSARGSGYTF
CDR3nt: TGCAGTGCTAGAGGCTCTGGCTACACCTTC

j_gene: TRBJ1-1
abundance: -
v_gene: TRBV6-4
d_gene: -
CDR3aa: CASSVAGKLYWAFF
CDR3nt: TGTGCCAGCAGTGTGGCAGGGAAATTATACTGGGCTTTCTTT

j_gene: TRBJ1-1
abundance: -
v_gene: TRBV7-6
d_gene: -
CDR3aa: CASSLGRGEGTEAFF
CDR3nt: TGTGCCAGCAGCTTAGGACGAGGGGAGGGCACTGAAGCTTTCTTT

j_gene: TRBJ1-2
abundance: -
v_gene: TRBV30
d_gene: -
CDR3aa: CAWSVRVGGTNYGYTF
CDR3nt: TGTGCCTGGAGTGTCCGGGTGGGCGGTACTAACTATGGCTACACCTTC

j_gene: TRBJ2-3
abundance: -
v_gene: TRBV28
d_gene: -
CDR3aa: CASSLPTELTDTQYF
CDR3nt: TGTGCCAGCAGTTTACCGACAGAACTCACAGATACGCAGTATTTT

j_gene: TRBJ1-2
abundance: -
v_gene: TRBV5-1
d_gene: -
CDR3aa: CASTATPGGGKGYTF
CDR3nt: TGCGCCAGCACCGCTACTCCGGGGGGCGGGAAGGGCTACACCTTC

j_gene: TRBJ1-2
abundance: -
v_gene: TRBV2
d_gene: TRBD1
CDR3aa: CASRLDRERQNYGYTF
CDR3nt: TGTGCCAGCAGACTGGACAGGGAACGACAAAACTATGGCTACACCTTC

j_gene: TRBJ2-1
abundance: -
v_gene: TRBV12-3/TRBV12-4
d_gene: TRBD2
CDR3aa: CASLAGGHNEQFF
CDR3nt: TGTGCCAGTCTAGCGGGGGGCCACAATGAGCAGTTCTTC

j_gene: TRBJ1-3
abundance: few
v_gene: TRBV6-5
d_gene: -
CDR3aa: CASRQDWTENTIYF
CDR3nt: TGTGCCAGCAGACAAGATTGGACAGAAAACACCATATATTTT

j_gene: TRBJ1-6
abundance: -
v_gene: TRBV19
d_gene: -
CDR3aa: CASSMLGAENSPLHF
CDR3nt: TGTGCCAGTAGTATGTTGGGGGCAGAGAATTCACCCCTCCACTTT

j_gene: TRBJ2-7
abundance: once
v_gene: TRBV3-1/TRBV3-2
d_gene: -
CDR3aa: CASSQYAIGSYEQYF
CDR3nt: TGTGCCAGCAGCCAATACGCCATTGGATCCTACGAGCAGTACTTC

j_gene: TRBJ2-5
abundance: -
v_gene: TRBV5-1
d_gene: TRBD2
CDR3aa: CASRYIGLAGPGMETQYF
CDR3nt: TGCGCCAGCCGATATATAGGGCTAGCGGGGCCGGGGATGGAGACCCAGTACTTC

j_gene: TRBJ1-2
abundance: once
v_gene: TRBV9
d_gene: TRBD1
CDR3aa: CASSNDRGGGYTF
CDR3nt: TGTGCCAGCAGCAACGACAGGGGTGGGGGCTACACCTTC

j_gene: TRBJ2-3
abundance: once
v_gene: TRBV5-4
d_gene: -
CDR3aa: CASSLTGAVDTQYF
CDR3nt: TGTGCCAGCAGCTTGACGGGGGCCGTAGATACGCAGTATTTT

j_gene: TRBJ2-3
abundance: -
v_gene: TRBV2
d_gene: -
CDR3aa: CAGGTDTQYF
CDR3nt: TGTGCCGGGGGGACAGATACGCAGTATTTT

j_gene: TRBJ1-1
abundance: once
v_gene: TRBV9
d_gene: -
CDR3aa: CASSVGVGSEAFF
CDR3nt: TGTGCCAGCAGCGTTGGGGTGGGGTCTGAAGCTTTCTTT

j_gene: TRBJ1-5
abundance: once
v_gene: TRBV24-1
d_gene: -
CDR3aa: CATSDLRGPNNSNQPQHF
CDR3nt: TGTGCCACCAGTGATTTGAGGGGACCAAACAATAGCAATCAGCCCCAGCATTTT